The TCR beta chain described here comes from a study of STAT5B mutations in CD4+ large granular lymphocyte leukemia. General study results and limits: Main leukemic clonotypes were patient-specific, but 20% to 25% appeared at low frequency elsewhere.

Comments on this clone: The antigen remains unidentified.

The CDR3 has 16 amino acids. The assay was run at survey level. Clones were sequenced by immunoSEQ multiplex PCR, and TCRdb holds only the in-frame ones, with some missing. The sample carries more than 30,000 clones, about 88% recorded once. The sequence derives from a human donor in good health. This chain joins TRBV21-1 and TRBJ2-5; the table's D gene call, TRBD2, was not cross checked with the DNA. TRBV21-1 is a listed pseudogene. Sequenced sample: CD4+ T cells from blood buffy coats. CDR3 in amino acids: CASIARTSGIGETQYF. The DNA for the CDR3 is TGTGCGAGCATCGCGAGGACTAGCGGGATAGGAGAGACCCAGTACTTC.